Below are 20 T cell receptor beta chains sequenced from a single sample in a study of T cells in women clearing cervical HPV infection. TCRdb's copy holds only in-frame clones and misses some; the assay was immunoSEQ multiplex PCR. The sample has roughly 22,000 clones. Sequences were obtained from blood buffy coat. These receptors were obtained from a woman aged 18 to 75 with a cervical HPV16 infection that either progressed to CIN3+ or cleared (not recorded which).

This CDR3 reads CASSYGFGGGYTF. CDR3 DNA, as far as it was read: TGTGCCAGCAGTTACGGATTTGGGGGCGGC. This chain connects TRBV6-2 or TRBV6-3 to TRBJ1-2, with a possible D match to TRBD1 (6 bases). The read comes to an end 3 residues before the CDR3 does, leaving the germline J gene to fill in the end. The germline CDR1 and CDR2 sequences are MNHEY and SVGEGT. The CDR3 is 13 residues long.

With respect to this clone: The sequence runs out 3 residues before the end of the CDR3; the remainder is reconstructed from the germline J gene. The gene calls are TRBV12-5 and TRBJ2-5; D might be TRBD2 (6 bases). The ends were cut back, 1 base at V and 3 bases at J, with 15 bases in the middle. The CDR3 length is 16 residues. Germline values: CDR1 LGHNT, CDR2 FRNRAP. The CDR3 protein is CASGLAGSGPEETQYF. The covered CDR3 bases are TGTGCTAGTGGTTTGGCCGGTAGCGGCCCCGAAGAGACC.

Remarks on this clone: The CDR3 end falls 3 residues outside the read, so it is completed with the germline J gene. This sequence joins TRBV7-3 and TRBJ2-3; tentatively, D is TRBD1 (5 bases). The CDR3 covers 13 residues. Germline V gene sequence: CDR1 SGHTA, CDR2 FQGTGA. The CDR3: CASSSGNQETQYF. The sequenced CDR3 bases are TGTGCCAGCAGCTCAGGGAACCAAGAGACG. Full variable domain (rest looked up from reference TRBV7-3 and TRBJ2-3): GAGVSQTPSNKVTEKGKYVELRCDPISGHTALYWYRQSLGQGPEFLIYFQGTGAADDSGLPNDRFFAVRPEGSVSTLKIQRTERGDSAVYLCASSSGNQETQYFGPGTRLTVL.

Remarks on this clone: The missing CDR3 end, 3 residues past where the read stops, is filled in from the germline J gene. V usage is TRBV11-2 and J usage is TRBJ2-3, with D perhaps TRBD1 (6 bases). Germline values: CDR1 SGHAT, CDR2 FQNNGV. This CDR3 contains 14 residues. This chain's CDR3 is CASTMGHSQETQYF. The CDR3 bases that were read are TGTGCCAGCACCATGGGACACAGCCAAGAGACG.

For this clone: The read ends 3 residues shy of where the CDR3 ends; the end is completed using the germline J gene. This chain uses TRBV20-1 with TRBJ2-1, with 9 bases aligning to TRBD2. The junction had 2 bases not matched to a gene; V was cut back by 3 bases and J by 2 bases. Germline CDR1 reads DFQATT; CDR2 reads SNEGSKA (reference sequence). This CDR3 has 14 amino acids. The DNA read from the CDR3 is TGCAGTGCTAGCCTAGCGGGGACCTACAATGAG. The encoded protein is CSASLAGTYNE. The whole CDR3 sequence reads CSASLAGTYNEQFF.

Turning to this clone: Read coverage stops 3 residues before the CDR3 terminus; the germline J gene supplies the remainder. This chain uses TRBV5-5 with TRBJ1-2; D gene uncertain. Per germline, CDR1 SGHKS and CDR2 YYEKEE (reference sequence). The CDR3 loop spans 13 amino acids. V lost 0 bases, J lost 2 bases, and 5 bases lay in between. The covered CDR3 bases are TGTGCCAGCAGCTTGGTCGCGAACTATGGC. As protein: CASSLVANYG. The full-length CDR3 reads as CASSLVANYGYTF.

Comments on this clone: Read data end 3 residues before the CDR3 end; the end is taken from the germline J gene. This chain uses TRBV5-1 with TRBJ2-7, with a weak D call TRBD1 (5 bases). Per the germline V gene, CDR1 is SGHRS and CDR2 is YFSETQ. The germline V and J ends were trimmed by 1 base and 4 bases, with 15 bases remaining between them. This CDR3 contains 15 residues. CDR3 DNA, as far as it was read: TGCGCCAGCAGCTTGAATGTCCGGACACAGTACGAG. Its protein product is CASSLNVRTQYE. The CDR3, in full, reads CASSLNVRTQYEQYF.

Points on this clone: The CDR3 end lies 3 residues beyond the end of the read and is filled in from the germline J gene. J is TRBJ2-7 and V is TRBV20-1; 12 bases are a match to TRBD2. Germline V lookup: CDR1 DFQATT, CDR2 SNEGSKA (reference sequence). Unmatched junction bases numbered 8, after V lost 6 bases and J lost 2 bases. The CDR3 spans 15 residues. The part of the CDR3 DNA that was read is TGCAGTGCCCACCTACTAGCGGGAGGTGCCTACGAG. Translation gives CSAHLLAGGAYE. The full CDR3 sequence reads CSAHLLAGGAYEQYF.

Concerning this clone: The CDR3 end is not reached by the read, which stops 3 residues before it; the germline J gene fills it in. The V gene is TRBV30, the J gene TRBJ2-2; no reliable D call. V was trimmed by 6 bases and J by 1 base, leaving 3 bases between them. This CDR3 contains 11 residues. The germline CDR1 and CDR2 sequences are GTSNPN and SVGIG (reference sequence). Incomplete CDR3 DNA: TGTGCCTGCGTGAACACCGGGGAG. Translating gives CACVNTGE. The CDR3 in full is CACVNTGELFF.

Regarding this clone: Read sequence stops 3 residues before the CDR3 end, and the germline J gene provides the missing end. The chain joins TRBV5-1 to TRBJ2-2; TRBD1 matches 8 bases. In germline, CDR1 is SGHRS, CDR2 YFSETQ. CDR3 length: 13 residues. Losses at the gene ends were 7 bases for V and 3 bases for J; bases not matched to a gene: 2. The CDR3 DNA, read in part, is TGCGCCAGCGAGACAGGGGACACCGGGGAG. Amino acid sequence: CASETGDTGE. The CDR3 as a whole reads CASETGDTGELFF.

As for this clone: The read is 3 residues too short to cover the CDR3 end, so that end is filled in from the germline J gene. The rearrangement uses TRBV29-1 and TRBJ2-1, with 11 nucleotides matching TRBD1. The CDR3 is 14 amino acids. The junction had 7 bases not matched to a gene; V was cut back by 6 bases and J by 6 bases. Germline V gene lookup returns CDR1 SQVTM and CDR2 ANQGSEA. The covered CDR3 bases are TGCAGCGTAGAGCTCGGGACAGGGGGCAATGAG. Protein sequence: CSVELGTGGNE. The full CDR3 reads CSVELGTGGNEQFF.

On this clone: The read ends 3 residues early relative to the CDR3; the germline J gene fills the gap. The chain is built from TRBV19 and TRBJ1-2; possible D gene TRBD1, 6 bases. CDR1 and CDR2 from the germline V gene are LNHDA and SQIVND (reference sequence). This CDR3 comprises 16 residues. The sequenced CDR3 bases are TGTGCCAGTAGTATCTCCTCTCAGGGGATCGGTTACGAC. Residues: CASSISSQGIGYD. The full CDR3 sequence reads CASSISSQGIGYDYTF.

A note on this clone: The read ends 3 residues shy of where the CDR3 ends; the end is completed using the germline J gene. The V and J genes are TRBV6-4 and TRBJ1-6; possible D gene TRBD1, 5 bases. Looked up from germline, CDR1 is MRHNA and CDR2 is SNTAGT. Trimming removed 5 bases from V and 8 bases from J, with 13 bases in between. The CDR3 consists of 14 residues. The CDR3: CASSLTGGDSPLHF. The DNA read from the CDR3 is TGTGCCAGCAGTCTCACCGGGGGGGATTCACCC.

Concerning this clone: Sequencing ends 3 residues short of the CDR3 end; the germline J gene provides the rest. This chain uses TRBV3-1 (or the pseudogene TRBV3-2) with TRBJ2-7; no clear D. V was clipped by 0 bases and J by 3 bases, with 15 bases between them. Germline lookup yields CDR1 LGHDT and CDR2 YNNKEL (reference sequence). The CDR3 runs 16 residues. CDR3 protein: CASSQDWPQRFYEQYF. The DNA read from the CDR3 is TGTGCCAGCAGCCAAGATTGGCCTCAACGATTCTACGAG.

Comment on this clone: The sequence runs out 3 residues before the end of the CDR3; the remainder is reconstructed from the germline J gene. The rearrangement links TRBV10-3 to TRBJ1-1; 10 nucleotides line up with TRBD1. This CDR3 region has 14 residues. Germline CDR1 reads ENHRY; CDR2 reads SYGVKD. The ends lost 7 bases at V and 1 base at J; junction bases unmatched: 3. Partial CDR3 DNA: TGTGCCATCACTCGGGACAGGGGGAACACTGAA. This codes for CAITRDRGNTE. The whole CDR3 protein reads CAITRDRGNTEAFF.

Points on this clone: From the germline J gene comes the end of the CDR3, since the read stops 3 residues before it. The chain uses TRBV13 and TRBJ1-5; D is unclear. The CDR3 is made up of 15 amino acids. The V gene's germline CDR1 is PRHDT and CDR2 FYEKMQ (reference sequence). CDR3 sequence: CASSLGAGGGDPQHF. CDR3 DNA (partial): TGTGCCAGCAGCTTAGGCGCGGGAGGCGGCGATCCC.

As concerns this clone: Compared with germline, one end of the junction differs, possibly owing to a read error. The missing CDR3 end, 3 residues past where the read stops, is filled in from the germline J gene. The V and J genes are TRBV4-2 and TRBJ2-7; no clear D. This CDR3 is built from 13 residues. Germline CDR1 is LGHNA and CDR2 is YNFKEQ. The covered CDR3 bases are TGCGCCAGCAGCCAAGACGTCGCCTACGAG. Translation gives CASSQDVAYE. The whole CDR3 is CASSQDVAYEQYF.

A word on this clone: The CDR3 goes on 3 residues after the read ends, and that part is filled in from the germline J gene. This chain connects TRBV30 to TRBJ1-2; D perhaps matches TRBD1 (6 bases). The CDR3 sequence is 12 residues long. Germline V gene lookup returns CDR1 GTSNPN and CDR2 SVGIG (reference sequence). The sequenced part of the CDR3 DNA is TGTGCCTGGAGTATTTCAGGGGCGGGC. Its protein is CAWSISGAG. The whole CDR3 sequence reads CAWSISGAGYTF.

A word on this clone: From the germline J gene comes the end of the CDR3, since the read stops 3 residues before it. The chain is built from TRBV30 and TRBJ2-7; either TRBD1 or TRBD2 may supply D (6 bases each). The CDR3 loop spans 14 amino acids. Germline V gene data show CDR1 as GTSNPN and CDR2 as SVGIG (reference sequence). The germline V and J ends were trimmed by 4 bases and 1 base, with 14 bases remaining between them. The CDR3 is CAWKQGRNSYEQYF. The DNA read from the CDR3 is TGTGCCTGGAAGCAGGGGAGGAATTCCTACGAG.

Comments on this clone: The read stops 3 residues short of the end of the CDR3; the missing end is completed from the germline J gene. The chain has TRBV12-3 or TRBV12-4 and TRBJ1-5; perhaps TRBD1 as D (5 bases). The CDR3 contains 14 residues. Trimming removed 7 bases from V and 0 bases from J, with 10 bases in between. The CDR3 here is CASTQGNSNQPQHF. The sequenced CDR3 bases are TGTGCCAGCACCCAGGGTAATAGCAATCAGCCC.